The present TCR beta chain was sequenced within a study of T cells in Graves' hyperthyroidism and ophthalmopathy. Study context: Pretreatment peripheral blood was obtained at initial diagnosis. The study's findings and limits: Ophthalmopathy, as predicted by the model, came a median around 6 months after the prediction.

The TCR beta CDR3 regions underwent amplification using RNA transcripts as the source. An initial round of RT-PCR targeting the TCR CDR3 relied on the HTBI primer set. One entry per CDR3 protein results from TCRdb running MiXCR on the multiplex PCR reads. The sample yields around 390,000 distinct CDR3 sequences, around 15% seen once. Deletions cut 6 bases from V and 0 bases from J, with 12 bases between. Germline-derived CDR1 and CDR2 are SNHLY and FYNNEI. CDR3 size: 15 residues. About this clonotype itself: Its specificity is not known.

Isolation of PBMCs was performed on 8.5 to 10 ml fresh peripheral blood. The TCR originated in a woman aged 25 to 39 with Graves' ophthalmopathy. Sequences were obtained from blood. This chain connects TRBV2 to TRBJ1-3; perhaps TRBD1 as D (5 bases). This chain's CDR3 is CASSPRELSGNTIYF. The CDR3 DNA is TGTGCCAGCAGCCCCAGGGAACTCTCTGGAAACACCATATATTTT.